This T cell receptor beta chain derives from a study of vaccination and CD4 T cells after COVID-19. General study points: Within the convalescent patients, a median around 90% of the SARS-CoV-2-reactive clones were ones that appeared only post-vaccination.

V was clipped by 5 bases and J by 5 bases, with 19 bases between them. This CDR3 is 14 amino acids long. Germline V CDR1 and CDR2: DFQATT, SNEGSKA (reference sequence). TCRdb itself ran the PCR reads through MiXCR, one entry per CDR3 protein. Of about 39,000 distinct CDR3 sequences listed, about 35% were seen once; the top ten hold approximately 5%. A word on this clonotype: Its antigen remains unidentified.

Regarding time point: late sampling 161 to 241 days after vaccination in three convalescent patients. The input for sequencing was CD4+ T cells from blood, taken about 7 months after SARS-CoV-2 vaccination. This chain uses TRBV20-1 with TRBJ2-7; D is unresolved. This receptor was obtained from a human donor who had recovered from COVID-19. The CDR3 loop reads CSASNGLVDDEQYF. DNA for the CDR3: TGCAGTGCTTCCAACGGCCTAGTTGACGACGAGCAGTACTTC.